This entry describes one TCR beta chain. This entry comes from a study of blood T cell repertoires in COVID-19. In the study overall: The analysed material was cDNA or gDNA that came from T cells, B-cell-depleted T cells, or PBMCs.

The CDR3 is 14 residues long. Original processing notes: Estimation of nucleated cell counts relied on the amplification of reference gene primers. Sequencing used immunoSEQ multiplex PCR; TCRdb keeps in-frame clones, though not all of them. V, J and clone size are taken as reported in that table, and D and trimming were inferred from the DNA itself. The sample consists of around 100,000 clones, 70% to 90% of them appearing once. V gene TRBV12-1 combines with J gene TRBJ1-6; TRBD1, the table's D call, lacks a check against the DNA. TRBV12-1 counts as a pseudogene. The clonotype was recovered from a middle-aged man with acute or convalescent COVID-19. The sequenced sample consisted of peripheral blood. The CDR3 loop reads CASSQLTGASPLHF. In DNA, the CDR3 is TGTGCCAGCAGCCAGTTGACAGGGGCTTCACCCCTCCACTTT.